The 25 T cell receptor beta chains in this list originate from one sample, sequenced in a study of early T cells in non-severe SARS-CoV-2 infection. TCRdb called the 5' RACE reads again in MiXCR, with one record for every CDR3 protein. The sample lists around 49,000 distinct CDR3 sequences; under 14% were seen once. The specimen sequenced was whole blood. All receptors come from an adult who was a healthcare worker with PCR-confirmed SARS-CoV-2 infection or an uninfected control (not recorded which).

There are a few counts of this clonotype. The CDR3 loop is CASSDPGQGAYEQYF. CDR3 bases: TGCGCCAGCAGTGATCCGGGACAGGGGGCCTACGAGCAGTACTTC. V is TRBV10-2 and J is TRBJ2-7, with TRBD1 matching over 11 bases. The CDR3 sequence is 15 residues long. Germline CDR1 reads WSHSY; CDR2 reads SAAADI. Trimming removed 3 bases from V and 2 bases from J; junction bases left unmatched: 3.

In this sample, this clonotype turned up a few times. The V and J genes are TRBV5-1 and TRBJ2-1; D is possibly TRBD2 (6 bases). V lost 2 bases to trimming and J lost 9 bases, with 12 bases between them. The CDR3 covers 13 residues. CDR1 and CDR2 from the germline V gene are SGHRS and YFSETQ. The CDR3 region has the DNA TGCGCCAGCAGCTTCGCCCCGGAGGGTGAGCAGTTCTTC. It encodes CASSFAPEGEQFF.

Ten or more counts support this clonotype. The rearrangement uses TRBV6-2 or TRBV6-3 and TRBJ2-3, with D perhaps TRBD1 (6 bases). Between the trimmed V and J ends, which lost 3 bases and 2 bases, there was a span of 12 bases. The germline CDR1 and CDR2 sequences are MNHEY and SVGEGT. The CDR3 is 15 residues long. The CDR3 DNA is TGTGCCAGCAGTTATGGGGGCGTGAACACAGATACGCAGTATTTT. As protein: CASSYGGVNTDTQYF.

This clonotype was seen many times. The chain has TRBV11-2 and TRBJ2-7; 8 nucleotides align to TRBD1. With 1 base clipped from V and 5 bases from J, the junction kept 4 bases outside the gene matches. CDR1 is SGHAT, CDR2 FQNNGV, per germline. The CDR3 has 14 residues. CDR3 bases: TGTGCCAGCAGCTTAGGACAGGGGTCCCACGAGCAGTACTTC. This gives the protein CASSLGQGSHEQYF. The full variable domain, in which reference TRBV11-2 and TRBJ2-7 provide the parts outside the CDR3, is EAGVAQSPRYKIIEKRQSVAFWCNPISGHATLYWYQQILGQGPKLLIQFQNNGVVDDSQLPKDRFSAERLKGVDSTLKIQPAKLEDSAVYLCASSLGQGSHEQYFGPGTRLTVT.

This clonotype was counted only a few times. CDR3 sequence: CASSQSYFDTVKAETQYF. CDR3 bases: TGTGCCAGCAGTCAATCTTATTTCGACACAGTTAAGGCGGAGACCCAGTACTTC. This sequence joins TRBV6-5 and TRBJ2-5; no definite D call. CDR3 length: 18 residues. Trimming took off 5 bases at V and 5 bases at J, with 27 bases between the two ends. Germline V gives CDR1 MNHEY, CDR2 SVGAGI.

This clonotype was seen repeatedly, ten times or more. The chain uses TRBV12-5 and TRBJ2-1; tentatively, D is TRBD1 (5 bases). Germline CDR1 reads LGHNT; CDR2 reads FRNRAP. This CDR3 comprises 16 residues. Trimming pared 0 bases from V and 3 bases from J, leaving 12 bases between. CDR3 nucleotide sequence: TGTGCTAGTGGTTTGGTACACAAAGACAGCTACAATGAGCAGTTCTTC. It is translated as CASGLVHKDSYNEQFF.

V is TRBV20-1 and J is TRBJ2-7, with D possibly matching TRBD1 (5 bases). CDR3 size: 15 residues. The germline V gene encodes CDR1 DFQATT and CDR2 SNEGSKA (reference sequence). V was trimmed by 2 bases and J by 4 bases, leaving 18 bases between them. This CDR3 reads CSARITGSAQYEQYF. The CDR3 region has the DNA TGCAGTGCTAGAATCACAGGCAGCGCACAATACGAGCAGTACTTC.

The sample holds many counts of this clonotype. The chain uses TRBV5-1 and TRBJ1-3; TRBD1 matches 10 bases. V trimming: 3 bases; J trimming: 4 bases; junction bases outside the gene matches: 10. The CDR3 runs 17 residues. Germline V CDR1 and CDR2: SGHRS, YFSETQ. CDR3 in DNA: TGCGCCAGCAGCTCCCGACCCGGGACAGGGGCCGGAAACACCATATATTTT. Encoded protein: CASSSRPGTGAGNTIYF.

This clonotype was seen repeatedly, ten times or more. V is TRBV12-3 or TRBV12-4 and J is TRBJ2-7, with a possible D match to TRBD1 (5 bases). V lost 5 bases and J 6 bases, leaving 11 bases between the germline ends. The CDR3 spans 12 residues. The CDR3 sequence: CASSLTGIEQYF. The CDR3 DNA reads as TGTGCCAGCAGTCTAACAGGTATCGAGCAGTACTTC.

The chain joins TRBV10-2 to TRBJ2-3; D gene unclear. V shed 5 bases and J shed 5 bases, with 8 bases lying between them. This CDR3 has 12 residues. From germline, CDR1 is WSHSY and CDR2 SAAADI. Written as DNA, the CDR3 is TGCGCCAGCAGTCCTTGGCGAGATACGCAGTATTTT. Its protein product is CASSPWRDTQYF.

This clonotype appeared many times. The CDR3 reads CASTREALSTDTQYF. DNA of the CDR3: TGTGCCAGCACCCGGGAGGCACTTTCAACAGATACGCAGTATTTT. The J gene is TRBJ2-3, the V gene TRBV6-6, with 7 bases matching TRBD2. CDR3 length: 15 amino acids. The V gene end was trimmed by 7 bases and the J gene end by 3 bases; junction bases not matched to a gene: 10. Germline lookup yields CDR1 MNHNY and CDR2 SVGAGI (reference sequence).

The J gene is TRBJ2-1, the V gene TRBV7-2; the D gene is possibly TRBD1 (6 bases). The CDR3 is made up of 15 amino acids. CDR1 is SGHTA and CDR2 is FQGNSA in the germline V gene. Trimming removed 2 bases from V and 2 bases from J, with 10 bases in between. CDR3 protein: CASSLNRVTYNEQFF. In DNA, the CDR3 is TGTGCCAGCAGCTTAAACAGGGTGACCTACAATGAGCAGTTCTTC.

The table lists this clonotype with a count of one. The rearrangement joins TRBV7-9 to TRBJ2-7, with a possible D match to TRBD2 (6 bases). Germline lookup yields CDR1 SEHNR and CDR2 FQNEAQ (reference sequence). The CDR3 loop spans 15 amino acids. V shed 1 base and J shed 9 bases, with 19 bases lying between them. CDR3 DNA sequence: TGTGCCAGCAGCTTAGTCGTGGGCATTGGAGGGGCGCAGTACTTC. It yields the protein CASSLVVGIGGAQYF.

This clonotype was observed many times. The chain carries TRBV29-1 and TRBJ2-7; perhaps TRBD2 as D (7 bases). The germline CDR1 and CDR2 sequences are SQVTM and ANQGSEA. Trimming pared 6 bases from V and 0 bases from J, leaving 15 bases between. The CDR3 spans 14 residues. CDR3 amino acids: CSVRRGGSSYEQYF. CDR3 sequence (DNA): TGCAGCGTCCGAAGGGGGGGGAGCTCCTACGAGCAGTACTTC.

The table lists this clonotype with a few counts. The CDR3 nucleotides are TGTGCCAGCAATTATCCCGGGGAGCTGTTTTTT. Translation gives CASNYPGELFF. The rearrangement links TRBV6-2 or TRBV6-3 to TRBJ2-2, with D unclear. Trimming took off 7 bases at V and 6 bases at J, with 6 bases between the two ends. Germline V CDR1 and CDR2: MNHEY, SVGEGT. The CDR3 extends over 11 amino acids.

This chain joins TRBV27 and TRBJ2-7; TRBD2 matches 11 bases. V gave up 2 bases and J gave up 4 bases; unmatched junction bases: 25. CDR3 length: 22 amino acids. CDR1 and CDR2 from the germline V gene are MNHEY and SMNVEV (reference sequence). In nucleotides, the CDR3 is TGTGCCAGCAGTTTAACCTTTCTTAGCGAAAGCCTAGCGGGAGGACATATTTACGAGCAGTACTTC. Translated: CASSLTFLSESLAGGHIYEQYF.

This clonotype was seen ten or more times. The chain recombines TRBV28 with TRBJ2-3, with a weak D call TRBD2 (6 bases). The CDR3 sequence is 15 residues long. Germline V gives CDR1 MDHEN, CDR2 SYDVKM. V lost 10 bases and J 2 bases, leaving 19 bases between the germline ends. As DNA, the CDR3 is TGTGCCACCCGAGGGGTAGCGGCCTACACAGATACGCAGTATTTT. Its protein product is CATRGVAAYTDTQYF.

J is TRBJ2-7 and V is TRBV4-2, with D perhaps assigned TRBD1 or TRBD2 (5 bases each). This CDR3 is built from 14 residues. CDR1 is LGHNA, CDR2 YNFKEQ, per germline. Between the trimmed V and J ends, which lost 6 bases and 0 bases, there was a span of 12 bases. CDR3 in DNA: TGTGCCAGCAGTGGGGACGGGGTCTCCTACGAGCAGTACTTC. Protein sequence: CASSGDGVSYEQYF.

This clonotype showed up just once. V gene TRBV4-1 combines with J gene TRBJ2-7; the D gene is possibly TRBD2 (6 bases). From germline, CDR1 is MGHRA and CDR2 YSYEKL. This CDR3 has 14 amino acids. V lost 4 bases, J lost 0 bases, and 10 bases lay in between. Here the CDR3 DNA reads TGCGCCAGCAGCCCAGTAGCGGACTCCTACGAGCAGTACTTC. Translation: CASSPVADSYEQYF.

This clonotype has only a few counts. The genes are TRBV27 and TRBJ2-7; D ambiguous. This CDR3 comprises 13 residues. Germline loops: CDR1 MNHEY, CDR2 SMNVEV (reference sequence). The V end was cut by 0 bases, the J end by 7 bases, with 10 bases between. The CDR3 DNA is TGTGCCAGCAGTTTATCCCCTCAGAGAGAGCAGTACTTC. This sequence encodes CASSLSPQREQYF.

This chain links TRBV21-1 with TRBJ1-2. TRBV21-1 is a documented pseudogene. The CDR3 is 14 amino acids. The CDR3 here is CASSGNSPNYGYTF. The CDR3 coding sequence is TGTGCCAGCAGCGGCAACTCCCCTAACTATGGCTACACCTTC.

J is TRBJ2-7 and V is TRBV28; D is possibly TRBD1 (6 bases). Trimming stripped 2 bases from V and 6 bases from J, with 11 bases between. Germline lookup yields CDR1 MDHEN and CDR2 SYDVKM. This CDR3 region has 13 residues. In DNA, the CDR3 is TGTGCCAGCAGTTTAGGCAGGGGACGCGAGCAGTACTTC. This codes for CASSLGRGREQYF.

This clonotype occurred a few times. This chain uses TRBV7-6 with TRBJ2-2; D remains unclear. This CDR3 is 15 amino acids long. The germline CDR1 and CDR2 sequences are SGHVS and FNYEAQ. V was shortened by 1 base and J by 3 bases, with 9 bases between the two germline ends. Here the CDR3 reads CASSLVPKDTGELFF. Here the CDR3 DNA reads TGTGCCAGCAGCTTAGTCCCGAAGGACACCGGGGAGCTGTTTTTT.

In this sample, this clonotype turned up many times. J is TRBJ2-7 and V is TRBV29-1; 10 bases line up with TRBD2. Germline lookup yields CDR1 SQVTM and CDR2 ANQGSEA. J was trimmed by 5 bases and V by 5 bases; bases with no gene match: 6. The CDR3 runs 13 residues. CDR3 in amino acids: CSVPGTSENEQYF. CDR3 sequence (DNA): TGCAGCGTTCCTGGGACTAGCGAGAACGAGCAGTACTTC.

The CDR3 DNA is TGTGCCACCAGTGATTTGCATTTAGGCGGGGAGCTGTTTTTT. Protein product: CATSDLHLGGELFF. The genes are TRBV24-1 and TRBJ2-2, with D uncertain. Germline V CDR1 and CDR2: KGHDR, SFDVKD. CDR3 length: 14 amino acids. Trimming took off 0 bases at V and 7 bases at J, with 8 bases between the two ends.